This T cell receptor (beta chain) was documented in a study of T cell repertoires in cytomegalovirus infection. About the study: Signatures in public TCR beta sequences pointed to both CMV infection and matching HLA type. Broader study findings: It was HLA-C-restricted CMV-specific TCR beta clonotypes that dominated the response ex vivo.

About this clonotype: The antigen remains unidentified.

A single record per CDR3 protein comes from TCRdb applying MiXCR to the reads. The data hold more than 650,000 distinct CDR3 sequences, with 35% observed a single time. The clonotype originates from a human donor in good health (CMV status not recorded). Some clones in this sample may be carry-over from other donors' samples. Sample: PBMCs.

The CDR3 spells CASSQRARDFSLGETQYF. For the CDR3, the DNA is TGTGCCAGCAGCCAAAGGGCTAGGGACTTCTCCCTGGGGGAGACCCAGTACTTC. The chain carries TRBV4-2 and TRBJ2-5, with D possibly TRBD2 on 6 matching bases. V was clipped by 2 bases and J by 5 bases, with 24 bases between them. The CDR3 runs to 18 residues. Looked up from germline, CDR1 is LGHNA and CDR2 is YNFKEQ.